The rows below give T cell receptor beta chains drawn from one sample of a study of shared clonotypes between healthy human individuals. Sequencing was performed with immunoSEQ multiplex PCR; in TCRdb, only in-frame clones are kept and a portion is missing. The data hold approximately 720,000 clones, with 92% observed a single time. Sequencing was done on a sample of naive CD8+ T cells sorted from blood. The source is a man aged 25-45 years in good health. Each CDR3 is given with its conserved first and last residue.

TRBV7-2 CASSSVRTGGFYEQYF
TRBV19 CASSMIAGGDEQYF
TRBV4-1 CASSQDEGRYYEQYF
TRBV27 CASSLSIASSYNEQFF
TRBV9 CASSAKTGGADEKLFF
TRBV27 CASSIDAGTQETQYF
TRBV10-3 CAISERGTSGTYEQYF
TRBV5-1 CASSSRHVSDRGSGLNTEAFF
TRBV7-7 CASSLEGGGYNEQFF
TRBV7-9 CASSPLEQPQHF
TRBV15 CATSREQPGGGETQYF
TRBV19 CASSTLIGKSYEQYF
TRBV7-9 CASSLGGQGIEKLFF
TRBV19 CASSIGLQPQHF
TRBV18 CASSPAGRGETQYF
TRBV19 CASSIGPYNEQFF
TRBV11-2 CASSPPGDPIVEQYF
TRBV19 CASSIGQGWPYEQYF
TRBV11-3 CASSLRGSGNEQFF
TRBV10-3 CATRDLYNEQFF
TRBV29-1 CSARVGNTEAFF
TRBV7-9 CASSLGGSGGSSSYEQYF
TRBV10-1 CASSEHRGRNEQFF
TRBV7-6 CASSLAGSDTQYF
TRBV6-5 CASSRLAGQETQYF